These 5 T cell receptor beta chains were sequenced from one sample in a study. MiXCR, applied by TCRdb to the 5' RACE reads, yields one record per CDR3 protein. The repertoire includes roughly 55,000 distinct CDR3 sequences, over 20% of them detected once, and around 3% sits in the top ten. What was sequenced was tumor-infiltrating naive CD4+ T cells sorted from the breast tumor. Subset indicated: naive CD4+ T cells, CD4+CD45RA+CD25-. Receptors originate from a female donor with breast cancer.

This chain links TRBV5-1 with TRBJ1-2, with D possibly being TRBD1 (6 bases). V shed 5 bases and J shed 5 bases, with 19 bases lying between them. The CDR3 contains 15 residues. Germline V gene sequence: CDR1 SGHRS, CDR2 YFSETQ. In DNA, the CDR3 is TGCGCCAGCAGTCTCGGACAGTTTATGCGATATGGCTACACCTTC. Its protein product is CASSLGQFMRYGYTF.

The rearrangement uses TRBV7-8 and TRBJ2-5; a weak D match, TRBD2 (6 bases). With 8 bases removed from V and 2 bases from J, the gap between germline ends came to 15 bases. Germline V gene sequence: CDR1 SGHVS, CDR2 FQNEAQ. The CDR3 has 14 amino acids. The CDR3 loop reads CASGGSGLQETQYF. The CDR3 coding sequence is TGTGCCAGCGGGGGTAGCGGACTTCAAGAGACCCAGTACTTC.

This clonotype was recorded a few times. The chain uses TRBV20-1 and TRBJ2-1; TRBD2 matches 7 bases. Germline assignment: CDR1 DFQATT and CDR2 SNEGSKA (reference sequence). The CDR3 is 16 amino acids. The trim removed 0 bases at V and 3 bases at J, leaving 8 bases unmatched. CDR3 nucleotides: TGCAGTGCTAGAGATCTTGCGGGAGAGGGCTACAATGAGCAGTTCTTC. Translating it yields CSARDLAGEGYNEQFF.

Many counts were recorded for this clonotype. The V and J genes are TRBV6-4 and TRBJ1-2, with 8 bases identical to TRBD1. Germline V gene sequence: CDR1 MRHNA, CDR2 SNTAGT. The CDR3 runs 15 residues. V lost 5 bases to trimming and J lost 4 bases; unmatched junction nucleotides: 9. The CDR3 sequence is CASSKQGQGVYGYTF. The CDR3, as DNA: TGTGCCAGCAGTAAGCAAGGACAGGGTGTCTATGGCTACACCTTC.

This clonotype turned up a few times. The CDR3 DNA is TGTGCCAGCTCACCAACGACAGCGGAGTATGGCTACACCTTC. The encoded protein is CASSPTTAEYGYTF. The chain joins TRBV18 to TRBJ1-2, with a tentative D call TRBD1 (5 bases). V gave up 2 bases and J gave up 5 bases, with 12 bases separating them. The germline V gene encodes CDR1 KGHSH and CDR2 LQKENI. CDR3 size: 14 residues.